Following are 11 T cell receptor beta chains from one sample sequenced in a study of blood T cell repertoires in COVID-19 (dated by TCRdb to the early 2020s). Receptors were amplified or captured by the immunoSEQ multiplex PCR assay. This is the immuneACCESS table as TCRdb keeps it, with only in-frame sequences that have V and J called. A part of the clones is gone; compared with another copy, unresolved V genes explain less than half, and the rest is unexplained. Here the sample has about 170,000 clones; 80% to 85% occur a single time. Approximately 14% of the sample comes from the top ten. The sequenced material came from peripheral blood. These receptors were collected from a woman in her seventies with COVID-19, enrolled during active disease.

This chain connects TRBV7-8 to TRBJ1-3; D possibly corresponds to TRBD1 (5 bases). The CDR3 spans 17 residues. Per the germline V gene, CDR1 is SGHVS and CDR2 is FQNEAQ. Between the trimmed V and J ends, which lost 5 bases and 0 bases, there was a span of 17 bases. The CDR3 region is CASSPGRDLSSGNTIYF. In DNA, the CDR3 is TGTGCCAGCAGCCCTGGACGGGACTTGAGCTCTGGAAACACCATATATTTT.

The chain carries TRBV30 and TRBJ2-7, with 9 bases aligning to TRBD2. The trim removed 0 bases at V and 6 bases at J, leaving 9 bases unmatched. The CDR3 has 15 residues. CDR1 and CDR2 from the germline V gene are GTSNPN and SVGIG (reference sequence). DNA for the CDR3: TGTGCCTGGAGTGTACACGGCGGGAGGGTTCTCGAGCAGTACTTC. Its protein is CAWSVHGGRVLEQYF.

This chain connects TRBV3-1 (or the pseudogene TRBV3-2) to TRBJ2-7, with TRBD2 matching 9 bases. V trimming: 1 base; J trimming: 2 bases; junction bases outside the gene matches: 6. This CDR3 has 16 amino acids. Per germline, CDR1 LGHDT and CDR2 YNNKEL (reference sequence). CDR3 sequence (DNA): TGTGCCAGCAGCCAAGGGGGCGGGGGGGGCCCCTACGAGCAGTACTTC. Amino acids: CASSQGGGGGPYEQYF.

This clone was observed a single time. The chain employs TRBV3-1 (or the pseudogene TRBV3-2) and TRBJ1-1; D perhaps matches TRBD1 (6 bases). This CDR3 contains 14 residues. CDR1 and CDR2 from the germline V gene are LGHDT and YNNKEL (reference sequence). Trimming cost V 3 bases and J 4 bases, with 12 bases left between them. Here the CDR3 DNA reads TGTGCCAGCAGCCAGCGGGGGCAGAGCACTGAAGCTTTCTTT. Translation: CASSQRGQSTEAFF.

V gene TRBV12-3 or TRBV12-4 combines with J gene TRBJ2-1; 7 bases are a match to TRBD2. The V segment lost 6 bases and the J segment 13 bases; nucleotides outside the gene matches: 6. CDR3 size: 11 residues. The CDR3 spells CASRNPGGQFF. DNA for the CDR3: TGTGCCAGCAGAAACCCGGGAGGACAGTTCTTC.

This clone was observed once. The chain joins TRBV28 to TRBJ1-2, with TRBD1 identical over 7 bases. V lost 5 bases and J lost 4; bases outside the gene matches: 4. Germline assignment: CDR1 MDHEN and CDR2 SYDVKM. This CDR3 has 13 amino acids. The CDR3 nucleotides are TGTGCCAGCAGTACTGGACAGGTCTATGGCTACACCTTC. The encoded protein is CASSTGQVYGYTF.

This chain links TRBV6-1 with TRBJ2-5; D possibly corresponds to TRBD1 (5 bases). The CDR3 is 14 amino acids. Germline CDR1 and CDR2: MNHNS and SASEGT. The V gene lost 3 bases and the J gene lost 5 bases, with 13 bases spanning the gap. CDR3 protein: CASSDGHSGETQYF. CDR3 coding DNA: TGTGCCAGCAGTGACGGACACTCAGGGGAGACCCAGTACTTC.

This chain uses TRBV28 with TRBJ2-7, with D hard to call. V dropped 5 bases and J dropped 4 bases, with 12 bases sitting between them. The CDR3 is made up of 13 amino acids. CDR1 is MDHEN, CDR2 SYDVKM, per germline. The CDR3 nucleotides are TGTGCCAGCAGTACTCGGGTGTTGTACGAGCAGTACTTC. Protein product: CASSTRVLYEQYF.

V gene TRBV27 combines with J gene TRBJ1-1; D might be TRBD1 (5 bases). Deletions cut 0 bases from V and 0 bases from J, with 17 bases between. From germline, CDR1 is MNHEY and CDR2 SMNVEV (reference sequence). This CDR3 comprises 18 residues. Here the CDR3 reads CASSLSAPTRGLNTEAFF. CDR3 DNA: TGTGCCAGCAGTTTATCCGCCCCCACAAGGGGCCTGAACACTGAAGCTTTCTTT.

This chain connects TRBV3-1 (or the pseudogene TRBV3-2) to TRBJ2-7; 10 bases fit TRBD1. The CDR3 is 14 residues long. The germline V gene encodes CDR1 LGHDT and CDR2 YNNKEL (reference sequence). The V gene end was trimmed by 4 bases and the J gene end by 5 bases; junction bases not matched to a gene: 5. CDR3 DNA sequence: TGTGCCAGCAGCCCGCGGACAGGGGGAAACGAGCAGTACTTC. This codes for CASSPRTGGNEQYF.

CDR3 amino acids: CASSQRQGPYGYTF. The CDR3 DNA reads as TGTGCCAGTAGCCAGCGACAGGGGCCCTATGGCTACACCTTC. The chain recombines TRBV19 with TRBJ1-2, with 8 bases identical to TRBD1. The CDR3 covers 14 residues. The germline gives CDR1 LNHDA, CDR2 SQIVND (reference sequence). The junction had 7 bases not matched to a gene; V was cut back by 6 bases and J by 4 bases.